This T cell receptor beta chain was recorded in a study of T cells after posttransplantation cyclophosphamide (dated by TCRdb to 2015 to 2016). A note on the overall study: Using TRB sequencing, the study followed how the T cell repertoire rebuilt after myeloablative bone marrow transplantation with posttransplantation cyclophosphamide given as GVHD prophylaxis. Public TRB sequences were searched against a database of over 3,500 sequences associated with responses to pathogens, tumor antigens, self-antigens and alloantigens. Samples from 30 to 35 PTCy-treated patients, along with samples from some 15 of their related bone marrow donors, underwent antigen receptor sequencing. TRB sequencing was performed on blood from all 35 or so PTCy patients with 1-year posttransplant specimens. Because TRA and TRB clonality were tightly correlated in 9 samples, subsequent TCR analyses were focused on TRB only. TRB sequencing was also done on up to about 3 additional blood samples from 2 to 5.2 years after transplant in 3 patients, and on pretransplant blood from several patients. The full study reports these points: Donor-recipient similarity was low at 1-2 months but increased during the first year, and donor CD8+ memory clones often dominated later blood repertoires. The TRB repertoires of T cells infiltrating skin or GI tract showed only limited overlap with the TRB repertoires of T cells in blood. Across roughly 49 patients, TRB clonality was highly associated with recipient CMV seropositivity and CMV reactivation, and PTCy diversity was similar to diversity in CNI/methotrexate controls.

With respect to this clone: Its antigen target is currently unknown. Per-nucleotide qualities are absent, and no much larger clonotype sits a single base away.

Taken with the paper, the label for treatment or condition translates to: high-dose cyclophosphamide on days +3 and +4 as single-agent GVHD prophylaxis. Patients in the PTCy group got busulfan and fludarabine conditioning, a marrow graft from a related or unrelated donor, and cyclophosphamide on days +3 and +4. The PTCy-treated patients were drawn from a prospective, multi-institutional clinical trial. Peripheral blood and bone marrow mononuclear cells were isolated by Ficoll-Hypaque density centrifugation and cryopreserved. CD4+ and CD8+ T cells, including naive and memory subsets, were sorted by FACS using a FACSAria II. Genomic DNA was the input for TRB sequencing, which was run either with the immunoSEQ assay at survey resolution or with the hsTCRB kit. The source study handled its data this way. The immunoSEQ software handled the initial read processing, while the LymphoSeq R package was used for the repertoire analyses. Clonality was computed as 1 minus normalized Shannon entropy; Gini coefficient was also calculated for each TRB dataset. Phenotypes of unsorted samples were inferred by mapping TRB sequences from sorted subsets of the recipient or donor onto the same recipient's unsorted samples. Entries here come from immuneACCESS through TCRdb and include only in-frame sequences with V and J called. Some clones fail to appear in such tables; in the studies checked, an unresolved V gene covers under half of the shortfall, and the cause of the remainder is unknown. V and J calls and clone size are copied from that table; D and trimming were computed from the DNA. The sample has about 3,800 clones on record, about 70% of them singletons. The ten largest clones capture around half of the sample.

V loses 0 bases at its end and J loses 10 bases; junction bases beyond the gene matches: 12. The CDR3 measures 16 amino acids from cysteine to phenylalanine. The DNA shown is the 48-base CDR3, in frame from base 1. The CDR1 and CDR2 encoded by the germline V gene are LGHNA and YSLEER. This receptor was identified in a female patient in her forties or fifties who received an allogeneic stem cell transplant from a related donor, was CMV-positive, and had no GVHD. Once a transplant has taken place, some T cells may be donor derived. This chain joins TRBV4-3 to TRBJ2-1; TRBD1 matches 7 bases in the middle. The sample was CD8+ T cells sorted from PBMCs, taken about 1,200 days after allogeneic stem cell transplant with posttransplant cyclophosphamide. The CDR3 region reads CASSQDKGGRVGEQFF. DNA sequence: TGCGCCAGCAGCCAAGATAAAGGGGGCCGGGTAGGAGAGCAGTTCTTC.